This note documents a single TCR beta chain sequence. TCRdb's table, derived via immunoSEQ multiplex PCR, lists solely in-frame clones and lacks some. The sample lists 65,000 to 95,000 clones; 95% to 98% were seen once. This CDR3 is built from 16 residues. Germline loops: CDR1 MNHNY, CDR2 SVGAGI (reference sequence). V lost 4 bases and J lost 7; bases outside the gene matches: 11. The data stem from a study of technical replicates of blood from several donors. Specimen: T cells isolated from PBMCs. The chain has TRBV6-6 and TRBJ1-5, with 9 positions matching TRBD1. This clonotype was obtained from a human donor in good health. In DNA, the CDR3 is TGTGCCAGCAGTTTACAGGGGGCCGGGAGAAGACAGCCCCAGCATTTT. Its protein is CASSLQGAGRRQPQHF.